The clone carrying this T cell receptor (beta chain) was observed many times. Its antigen is not identified. The record originates from a study of T cells after yellow fever vaccination. Whole-study findings and limits: The secondary response was weaker, and its peak arrived faster, on day 5 versus 15. CD4 and CD8 compartments shared a small share of clonotypes, likely from convergent recombination. One caveat is that FACS-sorted repertoires could contain abundant clonotypes contaminating from the bulk population.

With 8 bases removed from V and 4 bases from J, the gap between germline ends came to 11 bases. The CDR3 is 12 amino acids. Germline loops: CDR1 MNHEY, CDR2 SVGAGI. TCRdb redid the calling of the 5' RACE reads with MiXCR, one entry per CDR3 protein. The data hold about 74,000 distinct CDR3 sequences, with more than 5.5% observed a single time. This TCR came from a man between 18 and 29 years old who received the YFV17D yellow fever vaccine. The V gene is TRBV6-5, the J gene TRBJ1-2; no reliable D call. Material: CD8+ T cells sorted from PBMCs, obtained less than 6 days after the first yellow fever vaccination. CDR3 sequence reads: CASRRNIYGYTF. CDR3 DNA: TGTGCCAGCCGGAGAAATATCTATGGCTACACCTTC.